In its sample, the clone carrying this T cell receptor beta chain was seen many times. The target antigen is unknown. This sample was taken from a study of T cells in Graves' hyperthyroidism and ophthalmopathy. General study results and limits: With a median lead of around 6.7 months before onset, the model predicted ophthalmopathy. Stable hyperthyroidism was told apart from ophthalmopathy by a model built on 13 V-J features.

There are 13 residues in the CDR3. V lost 0 bases and J 1 base, leaving 4 bases between the germline ends. Germline V CDR1 and CDR2: DFQATT, SNEGSKA (reference sequence). RNA transcripts served as the template for amplifying TCR beta CDR3 regions. During a first-round RT-PCR of the TCR CDR3, the HTBI primer set was used. TCRdb redid the calling of the multiplex PCR reads with MiXCR, one entry per CDR3 protein. The sample has around 350,000 distinct CDR3 sequences, roughly 19% seen once. The receptor was isolated from a woman younger than 35 with Graves' hyperthyroidism. The sequenced sample was blood. The chain joins TRBV20-1 to TRBJ1-5; D ambiguous. The CDR3 nucleotides are TGCAGTGCTAGAGATCCCAGCAATCAGCCCCAGCATTTT. Its translation is CSARDPSNQPQHF.